A single sample is the source of the 9 T cell receptor beta chains below, sequenced in a study of cytomegalovirus exposure and HLA in healthy donors (dated by TCRdb to the late 2010s). Library construction relied on the immunoSEQ multiplex PCR assay. A mixture of 60 forward primers for TCR Vbeta segments and 13 reverse primers for TCR Jbeta segments was used in the multiplex PCR. As stored in TCRdb, this immuneACCESS dataset retains in-frame rearrangements with V and J assigned. A fraction of the clones does not appear; measured against another copy, unresolved V genes explain less than half of the discrepancy, and the remainder lacks a known reason. The table for this sample lists 150,000 to 200,000 clones; roughly 76% of them were counted only once. 4% to 5% of the sample lies in the top ten. Sample: PBMCs. The receptors stem from a woman aged 18 to 35 in good health and CMV-seropositive.

The V and J genes are TRBV6-1 and TRBJ1-1; 7 positions agree with TRBD1. CDR1 is MNHNS, CDR2 SASEGT, per germline. The CDR3 is 12 residues long. V lost 8 bases and J lost 2; bases outside the gene matches: 2. CDR3 residues: CASHRGNTEAFF. In DNA, the CDR3 is TGTGCCAGCCACAGGGGTAACACTGAAGCTTTCTTT.

The chain carries TRBV6-1 and TRBJ2-7; 10 bases are shared with TRBD1. Germline values: CDR1 MNHNS, CDR2 SASEGT. V dropped 6 bases and J dropped 5; count of bases not matched to a gene: 4. The CDR3 contains 13 residues. The CDR3 region is CASRLGQGNEQYF. As DNA, the CDR3 is TGTGCCAGCAGGTTGGGACAGGGGAACGAGCAGTACTTC.

CDR3 in DNA: TGCGCCAGCAGTCAGGGGGGACTAGCGGACACCGGGGAGCTGTTTTTT. Protein sequence: CASSQGGLADTGELFF. This chain uses TRBV23-1 with TRBJ2-2; the match to TRBD2 covers 11 bases. TRBV23-1 is an ORF; its function is uncertain. This CDR3 contains 16 residues. Trimming removed 3 bases from V and 3 bases from J; junction bases left unmatched: 3.

The chain carries TRBV7-6 and TRBJ1-2; 7 nucleotides line up with TRBD1. Trimming at V came to 5 bases and at J to 2 bases, leaving 8 bases not matched to a gene. CDR3 length: 15 residues. Germline values: CDR1 SGHVS, CDR2 FNYEAQ. Here the CDR3 reads CASSTRQGPNYGYTF. CDR3 DNA sequence: TGTGCCAGCAGCACCCGACAGGGACCGAACTATGGCTACACCTTC.

The sample holds a few counts of this clone. The V and J genes are TRBV4-3 and TRBJ1-1, with unresolved D. Germline V gene data show CDR1 as LGHNA and CDR2 as YSLEER. V was trimmed by 4 bases and J by 1 base, leaving 10 bases between them. The CDR3 is 14 residues long. The CDR3 here is CASSLGLSNTEAFF. The CDR3 coding sequence is TGCGCCAGCAGCCTAGGACTGTCGAACACTGAAGCTTTCTTT.

This chain links TRBV5-6 with TRBJ1-2, with TRBD1 as a possible D gene (6 bases). This CDR3 has 14 residues. Trimming removed 1 base from V and 7 bases from J, with 14 bases in between. Germline values: CDR1 SGHDT, CDR2 YYEEEE. CDR3: CASSLPGATGGYTF. The CDR3 bases are TGTGCCAGCAGCTTGCCAGGGGCGACGGGTGGCTACACCTTC.

The chain links TRBV5-1 to TRBJ2-7; weak D call: TRBD1 (5 bases). The CDR3 has 13 residues. The germline gives CDR1 SGHRS, CDR2 YFSETQ. V was pared by 3 bases and J by 1 base, with 8 bases between. CDR3 sequence: CASSSQVSYEQYF. The DNA for the CDR3 is TGCGCCAGCAGCTCACAGGTATCCTACGAGCAGTACTTC. Filled out from reference TRBV5-1 and TRBJ2-7, the complete variable domain reads KAGVTQTPRYLIKTRGQQVTLSCSPISGHRSVSWYQQTPGQGLQFLFEYFSETQRNKGNFPGRFSGRQFSNSRSEMNVSTLELGDSALYLCASSSQVSYEQYFGPGTRLTVT.

The gene calls are TRBV6-5 and TRBJ1-5; D may be TRBD1 (5 bases). Germline V gene lookup returns CDR1 MNHEY and CDR2 SVGAGI. The germline V and J ends were trimmed by 6 bases and 4 bases, with 16 bases remaining between them. There are 15 residues in the CDR3. The CDR3 protein is CASSRGQASNQPQHF. For the CDR3, the DNA is TGTGCCAGCAGCCGAGGACAAGCAAGTAATCAGCCCCAGCATTTT.

This chain joins TRBV7-2 and TRBJ2-3; D perhaps matches TRBD2 (7 bases). V lost 1 base, J lost 6 bases, and 14 bases lay in between. This CDR3 has 15 amino acids. The V gene's germline CDR1 is SGHTA and CDR2 FQGNSA. The CDR3 region has the DNA TGTGCCAGCAGCTTAGATGGGGGGGCTTTGGATACGCAGTATTTT. As protein: CASSLDGGALDTQYF.